The T cell receptor beta chain under discussion was sequenced for a study of T cells in Graves' hyperthyroidism and ophthalmopathy. In this sample, this clonotype turned up many times. Unmatched junction bases numbered 5, after V lost 5 bases and J lost 2 bases. The CDR3 consists of 15 residues. The germline CDR1 and CDR2 sequences are SNHLY and FYNNEI. Amplified TCR beta CDR3 regions came from RNA transcripts. First-round RT-PCR targeting the TCR CDR3 was performed with the HTBI primer set. TCRdb re-analysed the multiplex PCR reads in MiXCR, keeping a single row per CDR3 protein. The sample includes hundreds of thousands of distinct CDR3 sequences, 16% of them seen just once.

This clonotype was obtained from a woman between 18 and 29 years old with Graves' hyperthyroidism. The J gene is TRBJ2-1, the V gene TRBV2; 8 bases agree with TRBD2. The sequenced material came from blood. The CDR3 spells CASSQPGLAYNEQFF. For the CDR3, the DNA is TGTGCCAGCAGTCAGCCGGGACTAGCCTACAATGAGCAGTTCTTC.